The 27 T cell receptor beta chains given below trace back to one sample, sequenced in a study of T-cell memory formation after mild COVID-19. TCRdb processed the 5' RACE reads anew with MiXCR; each CDR3 protein has one entry. The sample has some 350,000 distinct CDR3 sequences, less than 20% seen once. Sequenced: PBMCs or a T cell subset sorted from them (not recorded which). The origin of the receptors is a man aged 18 to 30 who had mild COVID-19 (a few samples of this study predate the infection). Cell type and time point are not known.

This clonotype occurred a few times. The V call is TRBV4-1, the J call TRBJ1-5; no clear D. Germline assignment: CDR1 MGHRA and CDR2 YSYEKL. The ends were cut back, 4 bases at V and 4 bases at J, with 14 bases in the middle. This CDR3 is built from 15 residues. The DNA of the CDR3 is TGCGCCAGCAGCCCGGGATCCTTAGGAAATCAGCCCCAGCATTTT. Encoded protein: CASSPGSLGNQPQHF.

This clonotype came up a few times. The rearrangement uses TRBV4-3 and TRBJ2-7, with D uncertain. The germline V gene has CDR1 LGHNA and CDR2 YSLEER. Between the trimmed V and J ends, which lost 0 bases and 6 bases, there was a span of 9 bases. The CDR3 consists of 13 residues. The CDR3 DNA follows: TGCGCCAGCAGCCAAGATCAAGGGATCGAGCAGTACTTC. It is translated as CASSQDQGIEQYF.

The chain carries TRBV27 and TRBJ2-1; possible D gene TRBD2, 5 bases. V shed 2 bases and J shed 1 base, with 9 bases lying between them. Looked up from germline, CDR1 is MNHEY and CDR2 is SMNVEV (reference sequence). This CDR3 spans 15 amino acids. The CDR3 nucleotides are TGTGCCAGCAGTTTACTAGCTGAATCCTACAATGAGCAGTTCTTC. The encoded protein is CASSLLAESYNEQFF.

This clonotype was counted a few times. The gene calls are TRBV4-1 and TRBJ1-1; a weak D match, TRBD1 (5 bases). There are 13 residues in the CDR3. Germline CDR1 and CDR2: MGHRA and YSYEKL. Trimming removed 3 bases from V and 6 bases from J, with 11 bases in between. Here the CDR3 reads CASSQGTGPEAFF. CDR3 bases: TGCGCCAGCAGCCAGGGGACCGGGCCTGAAGCTTTCTTT.

The V gene is TRBV18, the J gene TRBJ2-2, with 7 bases fitting TRBD1. CDR3 length: 15 residues. Trimming cost V 5 bases and J 4 bases; bases outside gene matches: 7. Germline V gives CDR1 KGHSH, CDR2 LQKENI. CDR3 sequence reads: CASSARTGLTGELFF. In DNA form, the CDR3 reads TGTGCCAGCTCAGCCAGGACAGGACTCACCGGGGAGCTGTTTTTT.

There are a few counts of this clonotype. This chain links TRBV12-3 or TRBV12-4 with TRBJ1-2; D may be TRBD1 (6 bases). The CDR3 sequence is 12 residues long. V was shortened by 7 bases and J by 7 bases, with 13 bases between the two germline ends. This CDR3 is CASTLLRGGYTF. The CDR3 coding sequence is TGTGCCAGCACCTTACTCAGGGGTGGCTACACCTTC.

V usage is TRBV20-1 and J usage is TRBJ2-5; TRBD2 might be the D (6 bases). Between the trimmed V and J ends, which lost 2 bases and 5 bases, there was a span of 15 bases. The CDR3 contains 14 residues. CDR1 is DFQATT, CDR2 SNEGSKA, per germline (reference sequence). The CDR3 sequence is CSARSVEGRETQYF. CDR3 sequence (DNA): TGCAGTGCTAGAAGCGTGGAGGGGCGGGAGACCCAGTACTTC.

The chain recombines TRBV4-1 with TRBJ2-1, with D possibly TRBD2 on 6 matching bases. The CDR3 sequence is 15 residues long. The ends were cut back, 0 bases at V and 8 bases at J, with 14 bases in the middle. Germline lookup yields CDR1 MGHRA and CDR2 YSYEKL. The CDR3 here is CASSQDQAGIDEQFF. The CDR3 region has the DNA TGCGCCAGCAGCCAAGATCAGGCGGGGATCGATGAGCAGTTCTTC.

This clonotype was seen at least ten times. One end of the junction does not line up with germline, which may come from a read error. V usage is TRBV7-3 and J usage is TRBJ1-1; D possibly corresponds to TRBD1 (6 bases). The CDR3 has 14 amino acids. CDR1 is SGHTA and CDR2 is FQGTGA in the germline V gene. The CDR3 sequence: CASSLAGANTEAFF. The CDR3 coding sequence is TGCGCCAGCAGCTTGGCGGGGGCGAACACTGAAGCTTTCTTT.

The J gene is TRBJ1-1, the V gene TRBV3-1, with D unresolved. The CDR3 length is 13 residues. Germline assignment: CDR1 LGHDT and CDR2 YNNKEL (reference sequence). V dropped 1 base and J dropped 8 bases, with 11 bases sitting between them. CDR3: CASSQGRSAEAFF. CDR3 sequence (DNA): TGTGCCAGCAGCCAAGGTCGGTCAGCAGAAGCTTTCTTT. Full variable domain (rest looked up from reference TRBV3-1 and TRBJ1-1): DTAVSQTPKYLVTQMGNDKSIKCEQNLGHDTMYWYKQDSKKFLKIMFSYNNKELIINETVPNRFSPKSPDKAHLNLHINSLELGDSAVYFCASSQGRSAEAFFGQGTRLTVV.

This clonotype has more than one count but fewer than ten. The J gene is TRBJ2-7, the V gene TRBV12-3 or TRBV12-4, with TRBD2 as a possible D gene (6 bases). V dropped 3 bases and J dropped 3 bases, with 9 bases sitting between them. The CDR3 consists of 13 residues. The CDR3 spells CASSLTGDYEQYV. In nucleotides, the CDR3 is TGTGCCAGCAGTTTGACGGGGGACTACGAGCAGTACGTC.

CDR3: CASTLQGLQPQHF. Here the CDR3 DNA reads TGTGCCAGCACCCTACAGGGGTTACAGCCCCAGCATTTT. J is TRBJ1-5 and V is TRBV12-3 or TRBV12-4, with TRBD1 matching over 7 bases. The junction had 7 bases not matched to a gene; V was cut back by 7 bases and J by 7 bases. There are 13 residues in the CDR3.

This clonotype was counted only a few times. The chain is built from TRBV7-9 and TRBJ2-2; the match to TRBD1 covers 12 bases. Losses at the gene ends were 5 bases for V and 4 bases for J; bases not matched to a gene: 11. The CDR3 runs 18 residues. Germline CDR1 reads SEHNR; CDR2 reads FQNEAQ (reference sequence). The CDR3 sequence: CASSRDRGLTSSTGELFF. The CDR3 DNA is TGTGCCAGCAGCCGGGACAGGGGGCTAACTTCATCCACCGGGGAGCTGTTTTTT.

This clonotype was recorded a few times. The rearrangement joins TRBV13 to TRBJ1-1, with D possibly TRBD1 on 5 matching bases. The CDR3 runs to 14 residues. The germline V and J ends were trimmed by 5 bases and 4 bases, with 14 bases remaining between them. Per the germline V gene, CDR1 is PRHDT and CDR2 is FYEKMQ (reference sequence). The CDR3 sequence: CASSPSGRRTEAFF. CDR3 DNA: TGTGCCAGCAGCCCCTCGGGGCGCCGCACTGAAGCTTTCTTT. Full variable domain (missing parts from reference TRBV13 and TRBJ1-1): AAGVIQSPRHLIKEKRETATLKCYPIPRHDTVYWYQQGPGQDPQFLISFYEKMQSDKGSIPDRFSAQQFSDYHSELNMSSLELGDSALYFCASSPSGRRTEAFFGQGTRLTVV.

This clonotype has only a few counts. The CDR3 region is CASSGQGEQYV. The DNA of the CDR3 is TGTGCCAGCAGCGGGCAGGGGGAGCAGTACGTC. V gene TRBV9 combines with J gene TRBJ2-7; a possible D gene is TRBD1 (6 bases). The CDR3 runs 11 residues. V lost 3 bases, J lost 7 bases, and 8 bases lay in between. Per the germline V gene, CDR1 is SGDLS and CDR2 is YYNGEE.

The gene calls are TRBV6-2 or TRBV6-3 and TRBJ1-5, with D hard to call. V lost 5 bases and J 2 bases, leaving 16 bases between the germline ends. Germline loops: CDR1 MNHEY, CDR2 SVGEGT. This CDR3 spans 16 amino acids. This chain's CDR3 is CASSPGRSWGNQPQHF. DNA of the CDR3: TGTGCCAGCAGTCCAGGACGGAGCTGGGGCAATCAGCCCCAGCATTTT.

The chain joins TRBV29-1 to TRBJ2-5, with 10 bases matching TRBD2. Trimming took 5 bases from V and 2 from J; bases not matched to a gene: 5. The CDR3 has 14 residues. Per germline, CDR1 SQVTM and CDR2 ANQGSEA. The CDR3 DNA reads TGCAGCGTTTGGAGCGGGGGGGGACAAGAGACCCAGTACTTC. It encodes CSVWSGGGQETQYF.

The J gene is TRBJ2-2, the V gene TRBV19; 10 nucleotides agree with TRBD2. With 8 bases clipped from V and 3 bases from J, the junction kept 9 bases outside the gene matches. The length of the CDR3 is 16 residues. Per germline, CDR1 LNHDA and CDR2 SQIVND (reference sequence). The CDR3 is CASGRGSGRHTGELFF. In DNA, the CDR3 is TGTGCCAGTGGAAGGGGTAGCGGGAGGCACACCGGGGAGCTGTTTTTT.

The gene calls are TRBV9 and TRBJ2-1; 9 bases line up with TRBD1. The CDR3 spans 16 residues. The V gene's germline CDR1 is SGDLS and CDR2 YYNGEE. V lost 1 base, J lost 2 bases, and 4 bases stayed unmatched. In DNA form, the CDR3 reads TGTGCCAGCAGCGTAACAACAGGGGGCCCCTACAATGAGCAGTTCTTC. Translated: CASSVTTGGPYNEQFF.

The chain uses TRBV4-2 and TRBJ2-2; weak D call: TRBD1 (6 bases). Trimming removed 1 base from V and 5 bases from J, with 14 bases in between. The CDR3 consists of 16 residues. The germline V gene encodes CDR1 LGHNA and CDR2 YNFKEQ. CDR3 sequence (DNA): TGTGCCAGCAGCCAAGGATCGCAGGGGTTTACCGGGGAGCTGTTTTTT. Amino acid sequence: CASSQGSQGFTGELFF.

This clonotype was detected only a few times. The chain couples TRBV30 to TRBJ2-2; 11 bases are shared with TRBD2. The ends lost 0 bases at V and 6 bases at J; junction bases unmatched: 3. Germline CDR1 is GTSNPN and CDR2 is SVGIG (reference sequence). The CDR3 length is 15 residues. CDR3 DNA: TGTGCCTGGAGTGTACAACTAGCGGGGGCCGGGGAGCTGTTTTTT. Residues: CAWSVQLAGAGELFF.

The sample holds a few counts of this clonotype. The CDR3 loop reads CSVGANYGYTF. CDR3 nucleotide sequence: TGCAGCGTTGGAGCTAACTATGGCTACACCTTC. The V call is TRBV29-1, the J call TRBJ1-2; no reliable D call. From germline, CDR1 is SQVTM and CDR2 ANQGSEA. V lost 4 bases, J lost 0 bases, and 3 bases lay in between. The CDR3 is 11 amino acids.

The V call is TRBV7-2, the J call TRBJ1-6, with D tentatively TRBD1 (5 bases). CDR1 and CDR2 (germline): SGHTA, FQGNSA. This CDR3 contains 14 residues. V lost 2 bases and J lost 9, with 11 bases in between. The CDR3 loop is CASSLQGRGSPLHF. As DNA, the CDR3 is TGTGCCAGCAGCTTACAGGGTAGGGGTTCACCCCTCCACTTT.

This clonotype was detected ten times or more. This chain connects TRBV5-1 to TRBJ1-1; D uncertain. The CDR3 covers 13 residues. CDR1 is SGHRS, CDR2 YFSETQ, per germline. V lost 3 bases, J lost 1 base, and 7 bases lay in between. In nucleotides, the CDR3 is TGCGCCAGCAGCTCCCCGGGGAACACTGAAGCTTTCTTT. Translation gives CASSSPGNTEAFF. Full variable domain (outside the CDR3, taken from reference TRBV5-1 and TRBJ1-1): KAGVTQTPRYLIKTRGQQVTLSCSPISGHRSVSWYQQTPGQGLQFLFEYFSETQRNKGNFPGRFSGRQFSNSRSEMNVSTLELGDSALYLCASSSPGNTEAFFGQGTRLTVV.

The rearrangement uses TRBV5-1 and TRBJ2-4; D is perhaps TRBD2 (5 bases). The ends were cut back, 5 bases at V and 3 bases at J, with 15 bases in the middle. From germline, CDR1 is SGHRS and CDR2 YFSETQ. The CDR3 consists of 15 residues. CDR3 DNA: TGCGCCAGCAGTCCAATGGGTAGCGTCAAAAACATTCAGTACTTC. Its protein is CASSPMGSVKNIQYF.

V usage is TRBV24-1 and J usage is TRBJ2-3; 7 bases are shared with TRBD1. With V trimmed by 4 bases and J by 6 bases, 9 bases remained unmatched. Germline CDR1 reads KGHDR; CDR2 reads SFDVKD. This CDR3 region has 15 residues. CDR3: CATSDPTGAGDTQYF. DNA for the CDR3: TGTGCCACCAGTGACCCCACAGGGGCCGGGGATACGCAGTATTTT.

This clonotype was found a few times. The chain combines TRBV5-1 with TRBJ2-5, with TRBD2 as a possible D gene (6 bases). CDR1 and CDR2 from the germline V gene are SGHRS and YFSETQ. V shed 3 bases and J shed 2 bases, with 11 bases lying between them. This CDR3 contains 14 residues. CDR3 in DNA: TGCGCCAGCAGCTACGGACGGGGGCAAGAGACCCAGTACTTC. Translated, it gives CASSYGRGQETQYF. Full variable domain (rest looked up from reference TRBV5-1 and TRBJ2-5): KAGVTQTPRYLIKTRGQQVTLSCSPISGHRSVSWYQQTPGQGLQFLFEYFSETQRNKGNFPGRFSGRQFSNSRSEMNVSTLELGDSALYLCASSYGRGQETQYFGPGTRLLVL.